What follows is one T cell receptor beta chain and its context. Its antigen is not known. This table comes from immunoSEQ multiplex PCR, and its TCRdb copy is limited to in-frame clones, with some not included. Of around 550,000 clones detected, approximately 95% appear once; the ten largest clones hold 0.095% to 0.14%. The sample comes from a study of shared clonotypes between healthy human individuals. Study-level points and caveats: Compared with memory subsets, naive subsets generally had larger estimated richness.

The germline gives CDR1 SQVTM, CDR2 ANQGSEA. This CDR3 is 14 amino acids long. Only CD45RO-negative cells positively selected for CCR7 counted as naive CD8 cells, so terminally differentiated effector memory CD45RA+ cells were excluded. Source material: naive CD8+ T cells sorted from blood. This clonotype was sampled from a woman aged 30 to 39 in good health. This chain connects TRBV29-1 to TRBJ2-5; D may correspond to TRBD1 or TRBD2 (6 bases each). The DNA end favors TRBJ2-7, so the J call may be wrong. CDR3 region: CSVVGGSGRNEQYF. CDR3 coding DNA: TGCAGCGTTGTAGGGGGGTCAGGGAGAAACGAGCAGTACTTC.